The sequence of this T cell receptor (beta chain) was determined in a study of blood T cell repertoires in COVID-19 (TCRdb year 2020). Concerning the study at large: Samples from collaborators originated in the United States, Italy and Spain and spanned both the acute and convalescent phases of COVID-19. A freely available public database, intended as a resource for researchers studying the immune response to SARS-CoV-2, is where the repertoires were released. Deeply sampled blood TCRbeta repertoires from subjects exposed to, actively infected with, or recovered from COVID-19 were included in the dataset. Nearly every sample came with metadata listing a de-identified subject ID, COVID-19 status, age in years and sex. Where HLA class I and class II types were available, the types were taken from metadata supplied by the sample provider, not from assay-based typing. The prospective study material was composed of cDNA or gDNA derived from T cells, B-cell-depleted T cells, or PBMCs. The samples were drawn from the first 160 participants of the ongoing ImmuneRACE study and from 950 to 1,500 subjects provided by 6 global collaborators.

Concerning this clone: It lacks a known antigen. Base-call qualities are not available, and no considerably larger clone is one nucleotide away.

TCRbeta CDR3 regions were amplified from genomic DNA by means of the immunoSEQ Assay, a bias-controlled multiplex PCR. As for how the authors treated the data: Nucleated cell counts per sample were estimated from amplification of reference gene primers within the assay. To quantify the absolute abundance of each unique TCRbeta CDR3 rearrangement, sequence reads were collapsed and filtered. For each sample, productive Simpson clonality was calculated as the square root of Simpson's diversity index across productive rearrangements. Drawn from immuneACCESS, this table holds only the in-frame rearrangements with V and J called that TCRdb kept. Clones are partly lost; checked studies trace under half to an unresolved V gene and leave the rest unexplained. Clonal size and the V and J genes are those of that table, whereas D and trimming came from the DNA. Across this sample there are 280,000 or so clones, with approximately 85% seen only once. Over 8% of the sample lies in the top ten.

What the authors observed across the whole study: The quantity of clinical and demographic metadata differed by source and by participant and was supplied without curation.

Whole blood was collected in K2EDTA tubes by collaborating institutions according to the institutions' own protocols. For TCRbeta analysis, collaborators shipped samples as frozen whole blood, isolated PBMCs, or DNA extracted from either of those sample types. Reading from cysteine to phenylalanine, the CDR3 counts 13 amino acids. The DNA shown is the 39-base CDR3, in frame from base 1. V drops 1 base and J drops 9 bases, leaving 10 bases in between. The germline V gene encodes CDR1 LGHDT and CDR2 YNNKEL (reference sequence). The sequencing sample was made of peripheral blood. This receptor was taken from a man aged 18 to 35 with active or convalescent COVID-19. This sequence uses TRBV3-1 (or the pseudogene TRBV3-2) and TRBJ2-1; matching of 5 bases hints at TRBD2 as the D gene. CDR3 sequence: CASSQGPGSEQFF. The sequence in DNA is TGTGCCAGCAGCCAAGGTCCGGGGAGTGAGCAGTTCTTC.